The 10 T cell receptor beta chains in this list originate from one sample, sequenced in a study of a mutant IDH1 vaccine in newly diagnosed glioma. Here immunoSEQ multiplex PCR was the method, and the copy in TCRdb shows in-frame clones only, minus some. The data contain some 35,000 clones, roughly 76% of them singletons. Their antigens are not known. Documented time point: week 5, during vaccination. A single vaccine dose contained 300 ug of mutant IDH1 20-mer peptide, and topical imiquimod was used with it. The material sequenced was PBMCs, taken from a glioma patient whose treatment included an IDH1 peptide vaccine. Receptors were obtained from a man in his fifties with glioma.

This chain's CDR3 is CASSIDSSGANVLTF. The DNA for the CDR3 is TGTGCCAGTAGTATTGACAGCTCTGGGGCCAACGTCCTGACTTTC. V and J are TRBV19 and TRBJ2-6, with D maybe TRBD1 (5 bases). Germline V gene lookup returns CDR1 LNHDA and CDR2 SQIVND (reference sequence). The V and J ends lost 3 bases and 0 bases respectively, with 6 bases between them. This CDR3 has 15 amino acids.

This clone was counted only a few times. This sequence joins TRBV2 and TRBJ1-5, with D possibly TRBD1 on 5 matching bases. CDR1 SNHLY and CDR2 FYNNEI come from the germline V gene. This CDR3 has 14 amino acids. V was cut by 1 base and J by 7 bases, with 11 bases left in between. The CDR3 coding sequence is TGTGCCAGCAGTGAAGAAAGGGCAGGGCAGCCCCAGCATTTT. Its translation: CASSEERAGQPQHF.

The chain recombines TRBV5-3 with TRBJ2-3; D not resolved. TRBV5-3 is labeled an ORF, and its function is uncertain. The CDR3 loop spans 10 amino acids. The germline V and J ends were trimmed by 10 bases and 6 bases, with 9 bases remaining between them. In DNA form, the CDR3 reads TGTGCCGGGAACTACGATACGCAGTATTTT. Amino acid sequence: CAGNYDTQYF.

The chain employs TRBV12-5 and TRBJ2-5; 8 bases are shared with TRBD2. The CDR3 runs to 16 residues. Per the germline V gene, CDR1 is LGHNT and CDR2 is FRNRAP. V shed 1 base and J 2 bases; nucleotides not matched to a gene: 6. CDR3 in amino acids: CASGLAPTSGQETQYF. In DNA, the CDR3 is TGTGCTAGTGGTTTGGCACCAACTAGCGGACAAGAGACCCAGTACTTC.

The chain uses TRBV19 and TRBJ2-5; D not resolved. There are 13 residues in the CDR3. Germline CDR1 reads LNHDA; CDR2 reads SQIVND (reference sequence). The V and J ends lost 2 bases and 4 bases respectively, with 8 bases between them. The CDR3 reads CASSINFRETQYF. The CDR3 region has the DNA TGTGCCAGTAGTATAAATTTTCGAGAGACCCAGTACTTC. Drawing the rest from reference TRBV19 and TRBJ2-5, the complete variable domain is DGGITQSPKYLFRKEGQNVTLSCEQNLNHDAMYWYRQDPGQGLRLIYYSQIVNDFQKGDIAEGYSVSREKKESFPLTVTSAQKNPTAFYLCASSINFRETQYFGPGTRLLVL.

The chain couples TRBV25-1 to TRBJ1-2; possibly TRBD1 for D (5 bases). Trimming took off 4 bases at V and 0 bases at J, with 18 bases between the two ends. Germline loops: CDR1 MGHDK, CDR2 SYGVNS. This CDR3 contains 17 residues. CDR3 sequence: CASSGSYSTEANYGYTF. CDR3 nucleotides: TGTGCCAGCAGTGGATCTTACTCGACAGAGGCTAACTATGGCTACACCTTC.

The rearrangement links TRBV11-3 to TRBJ2-7, with TRBD2 as a possible D gene (6 bases). Trimming pared 3 bases from V and 4 bases from J, leaving 16 bases between. Germline values: CDR1 SGHNT, CDR2 YENEEA. CDR3 length equals 15 residues. The CDR3 bases are TGTGCCAGCAGCTTGGTTTCCGGGGGAACGTACGAGCAGTACTTC. Translating gives CASSLVSGGTYEQYF. The full variable domain, completed using reference TRBV11-3 and TRBJ2-7, is EAGVVQSPRYKIIEKKQPVAFWCNPISGHNTLYWYLQNLGQGPELLIRYENEEAVDDSQLPKDRFSAERLKGVDSTLKIQPAELGDSAVYLCASSLVSGGTYEQYFGPGTRLTVT.

The gene calls are TRBV7-2 and TRBJ2-5; D uncertain. V was cut by 5 bases and J by 0 bases, with 10 bases left in between. Germline CDR1 SGHTA, CDR2 FQGNSA. The CDR3 has 14 amino acids. The DNA of the CDR3 is TGTGCCAGCAGCCCGACGGTAAACCAAGAGACCCAGTACTTC. It yields the protein CASSPTVNQETQYF.

V is TRBV7-2 and J is TRBJ2-7; a possible D gene is TRBD2 (6 bases). CDR3 length: 18 residues. Trimming took off 1 base at V and 7 bases at J, with 26 bases between the two ends. Germline values: CDR1 SGHTA, CDR2 FQGNSA. The CDR3 sequence is CASSLVGGGVLTLYEQYF. CDR3 nucleotide sequence: TGTGCCAGCAGCTTAGTTGGGGGAGGCGTCTTAACCCTTTATGAGCAGTACTTC.

The chain links TRBV2 to TRBJ2-1; the match to TRBD2 covers 8 bases. The V gene end was trimmed by 8 bases and the J gene end by 0 bases; junction bases not matched to a gene: 12. Per germline, CDR1 SNHLY and CDR2 FYNNEI. The CDR3 consists of 17 residues. The CDR3 DNA is TGTGCCAGCGATTATCAAACGGGGGGGAGCTCCTACAATGAGCAGTTCTTC. Protein: CASDYQTGGSSYNEQFF. Full variable domain (outside the CDR3, taken from reference TRBV2 and TRBJ2-1): EPEVTQTPSHQVTQMGQEVILRCVPISNHLYFYWYRQILGQKVEFLVSFYNNEISEKSEIFDDQFSVERPDGSNFTLKIRSTKLEDSAMYFCASDYQTGGSSYNEQFFGPGTRLTVL.